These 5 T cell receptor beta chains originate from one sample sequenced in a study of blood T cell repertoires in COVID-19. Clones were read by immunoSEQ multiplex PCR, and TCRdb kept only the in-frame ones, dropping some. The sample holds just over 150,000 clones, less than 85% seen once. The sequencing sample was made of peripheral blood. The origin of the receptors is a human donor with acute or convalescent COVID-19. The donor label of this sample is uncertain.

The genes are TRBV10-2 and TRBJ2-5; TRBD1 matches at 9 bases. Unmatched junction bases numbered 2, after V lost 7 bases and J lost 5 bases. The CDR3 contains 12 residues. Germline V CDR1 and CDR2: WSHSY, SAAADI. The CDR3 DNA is TGCGCCAGCAAGGACAGGGGCGAGACCCAGTACTTC. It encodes CASKDRGETQYF.

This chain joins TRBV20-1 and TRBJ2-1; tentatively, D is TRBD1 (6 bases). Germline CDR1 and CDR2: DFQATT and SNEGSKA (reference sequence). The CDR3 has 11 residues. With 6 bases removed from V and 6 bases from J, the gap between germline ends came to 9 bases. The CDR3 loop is CSAFRGNEQFF. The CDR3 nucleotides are TGCAGTGCCTTCAGGGGCAATGAGCAGTTCTTC.

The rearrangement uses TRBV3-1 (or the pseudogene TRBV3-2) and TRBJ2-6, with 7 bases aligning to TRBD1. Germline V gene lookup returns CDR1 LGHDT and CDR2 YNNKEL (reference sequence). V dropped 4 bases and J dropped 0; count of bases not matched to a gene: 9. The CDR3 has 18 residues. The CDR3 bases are TGTGCCAGCAGCCTTAGGACAGGAGCCCCCTCTGGGGCCAACGTCCTGACTTTC. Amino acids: CASSLRTGAPSGANVLTF.

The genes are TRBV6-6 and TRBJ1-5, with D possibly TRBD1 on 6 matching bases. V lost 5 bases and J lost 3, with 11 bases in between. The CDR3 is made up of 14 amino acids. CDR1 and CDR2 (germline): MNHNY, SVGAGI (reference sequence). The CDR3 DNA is TGTGCCAGCAGTAGAGGGGGGGACAATCAGCCCCAGCATTTT. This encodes CASSRGGDNQPQHF.

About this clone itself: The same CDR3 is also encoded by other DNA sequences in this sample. The CDR3 loop reads CASSLGQGAYEQYF. CDR3 bases: TGTGCCAGCAGCCTGGGACAGGGGGCCTACGAGCAGTACTTC. The chain couples TRBV11-3 to TRBJ2-7; 11 bases match TRBD1. The CDR3 sequence is 14 residues long. V was pared by 5 bases and J by 2 bases, with 2 bases of the junction left unmatched. Per germline, CDR1 SGHNT and CDR2 YENEEA.